Listed here is a single T cell receptor beta chain. The target of this receptor is not known. Base qualities are not provided; no much larger clone lies one nucleotide away. The entry originates in a study of response to subunit inactivated influenza vaccine listed by TCRdb under 2018. Describing the broader study: To follow how T cells responded to a trivalent subunit inactivated influenza vaccine, the researchers relied on deep quantitative profiling of the T cell receptor repertoire. Findings and caveats that apply to the study as a whole: It was suggested by the authors that each seasonal influenza vaccination may recruit only a limited number of new T cells.

The method was RT-PCR. The reads were generated on an Illumina HiSeq 2500. TCRdb reworked the public reads: Q25 trimming with fastp, MiXCR clone assembly, productive beta chains retained. Every CDR3 protein is listed once, alongside the most common genes and DNA of its rows. A total of around 200,000 distinct CDR3 sequences appear in this sample, approximately 15% of them only once. The top ten clonotypes cover roughly 25% of the sample. The specimen was CD8+ T cells sorted from PBMCs, collected less than 6 days after vaccination. This sequence originates from a man aged 50 or older who received an inactivated influenza vaccine. Donor details come from another sample of the same person, matched by shared clones.

CDR3 loop: CASSGENSYEQYF. In nucleotide form, the sequence is TGTGCCAGCAGCGGTGAGAATTCCTACGAGCAGTACTTC. Rearrangement joined TRBV5-5 to TRBJ2-7, with the identity of the D gene unclear. CDR1 and CDR2 are drawn from the germline V gene (reference sequence): SGHKS, YYEKEE. Measured from the cysteine to the phenylalanine, the CDR3 is 13 residues long. The kept DNA is CDR3 alone, 39 bases in frame from the first base. Trimming costs V 4 bases and J 1 base, and their ends lie 9 bases apart.